This is a list of T cell receptor beta chains from one sample in a study of shared clonotypes between healthy human individuals. This table comes from immunoSEQ multiplex PCR, and its TCRdb copy is limited to in-frame clones, with some not included. The sample has about 680,000 clones, about 91% seen once. The sample consisted of naive CD8+ T cells sorted from blood. These receptor sequences come from a man under 40 in good health. Both conserved end residues are part of each CDR3. D genes are given only for firm matches. Clone sizes are given selectively: once, few, many, or a class where the clone is expanded.

V: TRBV6-1
size: .
J: TRBJ1-5
D: .
CDR3: CASSELGSNINQPQHF
DNA: TGTGCCAGCAGTGAGCTAGGGAGCAATATCAATCAGCCCCAGCATTTT

V: TRBV27
size: .
J: TRBJ2-7
D: TRBD2
CDR3: CASSSLAGGPYEQYF
DNA: TGTGCCAGCAGTTCCCTAGCGGGAGGGCCCTACGAGCAGTACTTC

V: TRBV11-3
size: .
J: TRBJ2-3
D: TRBD2
CDR3: CASSLGSSGTDTQYF
DNA: TGTGCCAGCAGCTTAGGTTCTAGCGGGACAGATACGCAGTATTTT

V: TRBV7-8
size: few
J: TRBJ2-7
D: TRBD2
CDR3: CASSTTSGSSYEQYF
DNA: TGTGCCAGCAGCACTACTAGCGGGAGCTCCTACGAGCAGTACTTC

V: TRBV13
size: few
J: TRBJ2-4
D: .
CDR3: CASSHTLMRDPRENIQYF
DNA: TGTGCCAGCAGCCACACCCTAATGAGGGATCCCCGGGAAAACATTCAGTACTTC

V: TRBV27
size: .
J: TRBJ2-1
D: .
CDR3: CASLKGGGYNEQFF
DNA: TGTGCCAGCTTAAAGGGTGGGGGGTACAATGAGCAGTTCTTC

V: TRBV4-1
size: .
J: TRBJ2-3
D: .
CDR3: CASSQELSGSDTQYF
DNA: TGCGCCAGCAGCCAAGAACTGAGTGGTTCAGATACGCAGTATTTT

V: TRBV7-2
size: .
J: TRBJ1-5
D: .
CDR3: CASSLGGGPNQPQHF
DNA: TGTGCCAGCAGCTTAGGGGGCGGCCCAAATCAGCCCCAGCATTTT

V: TRBV2
size: .
J: TRBJ2-7
D: TRBD2
CDR3: CASRGLAGRNEQYF
DNA: TGTGCCAGCAGGGGGCTAGCGGGAAGGAACGAGCAGTACTTC

V: TRBV5-3
size: once
J: TRBJ2-7
D: .
CDR3: CARSLGSKRDNSYEQYF
DNA: TGTGCCAGAAGCTTAGGTAGTAAGAGAGACAACTCCTACGAGCAGTACTTC

V: TRBV7-6
size: .
J: TRBJ2-1
D: .
CDR3: CASSLGLGYVNEQFF
DNA: TGTGCCAGCAGCTTAGGCTTGGGGTATGTGAATGAGCAGTTCTTC

V: TRBV10-1
size: .
J: TRBJ1-2
D: .
CDR3: CARDEGGGYTF
DNA: TGCGCCAGGGACGAGGGTGGGGGCTACACCTTC

V: TRBV7-8
size: .
J: TRBJ2-7
D: TRBD2
CDR3: CASSVLAGVYEQYF
DNA: TGTGCCAGCAGCGTACTAGCGGGAGTCTACGAGCAGTACTTC

V: TRBV5-8
size: once
J: TRBJ2-3
D: .
CDR3: CASSSGSVGTDTQYF
DNA: TGTGCCAGCAGCTCGGGGAGCGTGGGCACAGATACGCAGTATTTT

V: TRBV29-1
size: .
J: TRBJ2-3
D: .
CDR3: CSVVTGYTDTQYF
DNA: TGCAGCGTTGTAACTGGTTACACAGATACGCAGTATTTT

V: TRBV5-6
size: .
J: TRBJ2-7
D: .
CDR3: CASSSGRKSYEQYF
DNA: TGTGCCAGCAGCTCCGGACGGAAGAGCTACGAGCAGTACTTC

V: TRBV27
size: .
J: TRBJ1-1
D: .
CDR3: CASSLGDKNTEAFF
DNA: TGTGCCAGCAGTTTAGGGGACAAGAACACTGAAGCTTTCTTT

V: TRBV5-3
size: once
J: TRBJ2-7
D: .
CDR3: CARSPDSYSYEQYF
DNA: TGTGCCAGAAGCCCGGACAGTTACTCCTACGAGCAGTACTTC

V: TRBV4-1
size: .
J: TRBJ2-2
D: TRBD2
CDR3: CASSQELSGTSGRGTGELFF
DNA: TGCGCCAGCAGCCAAGAGTTATCCGGGACTAGCGGGAGAGGAACCGGGGAGCTGTTTTTT

V: TRBV5-6
size: .
J: TRBJ2-7
D: .
CDR3: CASSWGSGARNEQYF
DNA: TGTGCCAGCAGCTGGGGCTCGGGGGCGCGCAACGAGCAGTACTTC

V: TRBV27
size: .
J: TRBJ2-7
D: .
CDR3: CASSPTGAPYEQYF
DNA: TGTGCCAGCAGTCCCACTGGGGCCCCCTACGAGCAGTACTTC

V: TRBV9
size: few
J: TRBJ2-1
D: .
CDR3: CASGGPRKQFF
DNA: TGTGCCAGCGGGGGGCCCAGGAAGCAGTTCTTC

V: TRBV27
size: .
J: TRBJ2-7
D: .
CDR3: CASRKTGSSYEQYF
DNA: TGTGCCAGCAGAAAGACGGGGAGCTCCTACGAGCAGTACTTC

V: TRBV27
size: .
J: TRBJ1-2
D: .
CDR3: CARAPGGAYGYTF
DNA: TGTGCCAGGGCCCCCGGAGGGGCTTATGGCTACACCTTC

V: TRBV27
size: .
J: TRBJ2-3
D: .
CDR3: CASRGLSTDTQYF
DNA: TGTGCCAGCAGGGGACTTAGCACAGATACGCAGTATTTT

V: TRBV11-2
size: .
J: TRBJ2-7
D: .
CDR3: CASSPYRSYEQYF
DNA: TGTGCCAGCAGCCCATACCGTTCCTACGAGCAGTACTTC

V: TRBV7-3
size: .
J: TRBJ2-7
D: .
CDR3: CASSSAGALEQYF
DNA: TGTGCCAGCAGCTCCGCAGGGGCTCTCGAGCAGTACTTC

V: TRBV5-1
size: .
J: TRBJ2-2
D: TRBD1
CDR3: CASSSGQGKPGELFF
DNA: TGCGCCAGCAGCTCCGGACAGGGGAAACCCGGGGAGCTGTTTTTT

V: TRBV12-5
size: .
J: TRBJ2-3
D: TRBD2
CDR3: CASGLDQAAGGYLGTDTQYF
DNA: TGTGCTAGTGGTTTGGACCAGGCGGCGGGAGGCTACTTAGGCACAGATACGCAGTATTTT

V: TRBV11-2
size: .
J: TRBJ2-1
D: TRBD1
CDR3: CASSSWTGRNEQFF
DNA: TGTGCCAGCAGCTCCTGGACAGGGCGGAATGAGCAGTTCTTC

V: TRBV29-1
size: .
J: TRBJ2-1
D: .
CDR3: CSVETSNEQFF
DNA: TGCAGCGTTGAAACCAGCAATGAGCAGTTCTTC

V: TRBV6-1
size: .
J: TRBJ2-7
D: .
CDR3: CASSEGLGEQYF
DNA: TGTGCCAGCAGTGAAGGGTTGGGCGAGCAGTACTTC

V: TRBV6-5
size: .
J: TRBJ2-3
D: TRBD1
CDR3: CASSRQGGTDTQYF
DNA: TGTGCCAGCAGCCGACAGGGGGGCACAGATACGCAGTATTTT

V: TRBV7-9
size: .
J: TRBJ2-1
D: .
CDR3: CASSLEGGSYNEQFF
DNA: TGTGCCAGCAGCTTAGAGGGGGGCTCCTACAATGAGCAGTTCTTC

V: TRBV18
size: .
J: TRBJ2-1
D: .
CDR3: CASSPPLEIPYNEQFF
DNA: TGTGCCAGCTCACCCCCACTAGAAATCCCCTACAATGAGCAGTTCTTC

V: TRBV29-1
size: .
J: TRBJ2-3
D: .
CDR3: CSAWGGQNTDTQYF
DNA: TGCAGCGCCTGGGGGGGACAGAACACAGATACGCAGTATTTT

V: TRBV6-4
size: .
J: TRBJ2-1
D: .
CDR3: CASSDGEVPFF
DNA: TGTGCCAGCAGTGACGGGGAAGTTCCGTTCTTC

V: TRBV4-3
size: .
J: TRBJ2-4
D: .
CDR3: CASSQDDIARSRNIQYF
DNA: TGCGCCAGCAGCCAAGATGACATCGCCCGCTCTCGGAACATTCAGTACTTC

V: TRBV30
size: .
J: TRBJ1-1
D: .
CDR3: CAWSALGGTEAFF
DNA: TGTGCCTGGAGTGCGTTGGGGGGCACTGAAGCTTTCTTT

V: TRBV4-1
size: .
J: TRBJ2-1
D: .
CDR3: CASSQAVGGEQFF
DNA: TGCGCCAGCAGCCAGGCTGTAGGGGGGGAGCAGTTCTTC

V: TRBV19
size: .
J: TRBJ1-5
D: .
CDR3: CASMEGPYSNQPQHF
DNA: TGTGCCAGTATGGAGGGGCCATATAGCAATCAGCCCCAGCATTTT

V: TRBV28
size: once
J: TRBJ1-6
D: TRBD1
CDR3: CASSLTGDNSPLHF
DNA: TGTGCCAGCAGTTTAACAGGGGACAATTCACCCCTCCACTTT

V: TRBV5-5
size: once
J: TRBJ2-7
D: .
CDR3: CASSLGGGEQYF
DNA: TGTGCCAGCAGCTTGGGAGGGGGCGAGCAGTACTTC

V: TRBV11-3
size: .
J: TRBJ1-1
D: .
CDR3: CASSAASGGRDTEAFF
DNA: TGTGCCAGCAGCGCGGCCTCGGGGGGTCGGGACACTGAAGCTTTCTTT

V: TRBV29-1
size: .
J: TRBJ2-1
D: .
CDR3: CSVVAGSSYNEQFF
DNA: TGCAGCGTTGTCGCGGGTAGCTCCTACAATGAGCAGTTCTTC

V: TRBV27
size: .
J: TRBJ1-5
D: .
CDR3: CASSLFWDQPQHF
DNA: TGTGCCAGCAGTTTATTTTGGGATCAGCCCCAGCATTTT

V: TRBV27
size: .
J: TRBJ2-7
D: .
CDR3: CASRRTPDEQYF
DNA: TGTGCCAGCAGACGAACCCCGGACGAGCAGTACTTC

V: TRBV5-4
size: .
J: TRBJ2-7
D: TRBD1
CDR3: CASSSGQGYPYEQYF
DNA: TGTGCCAGCAGCTCGGGACAGGGGTACCCCTACGAGCAGTACTTC

V: TRBV25-1
size: .
J: TRBJ2-2
D: .
CDR3: CASSDDRITTGGTGELFF
DNA: TGTGCCAGCAGTGATGACAGGATCACGACCGGGGGGACCGGGGAGCTGTTTTTT

V: TRBV7-2
size: .
J: TRBJ2-7
D: .
CDR3: CASRLSRGGEQYF
DNA: TGTGCCAGCCGACTATCCAGGGGTGGCGAGCAGTACTTC

V: TRBV27
size: once
J: TRBJ2-3
D: TRBD2
CDR3: CASSLVLAGGPDTQYF
DNA: TGTGCCAGCAGTCTAGTACTAGCGGGAGGACCAGATACGCAGTATTTT

V: TRBV2
size: .
J: TRBJ2-5
D: TRBD2
CDR3: CASSEASGLAGVDWETQYF
DNA: TGTGCCAGCAGTGAAGCGTCGGGACTAGCGGGAGTAGATTGGGAGACCCAGTACTTC

V: TRBV5-4
size: .
J: TRBJ2-1
D: .
CDR3: CASSPPAAENNEQFF
DNA: TGTGCCAGCAGCCCCCCAGCAGCGGAAAACAATGAGCAGTTCTTC